The 8 T cell receptor beta chains below were found in one sample sequenced in a study of CD8+ T cells in alopecia areata. Sequencing templates came from extracted RNA that was reverse transcribed into cDNA. Method: immunoSEQ multiplex PCR; TCRdb's copy keeps in-frame clones and lacks some. The table includes over 150,000 clones, 56% detected once. Material for sequencing was CD8+ T cells sorted from blood. All receptors come from a human donor in good health.

In DNA, the CDR3 is TGTGCCAGCAGTTTTAAGGATGGACAGCCCCAGCATTTT. Translated, it gives CASSFKDGQPQHF. This chain connects TRBV27 to TRBJ1-5; D gene uncertain. Deletions cut 3 bases from V and 7 bases from J, with 10 bases between. The CDR3 runs 13 residues. CDR1 is MNHEY, CDR2 SMNVEV, per germline (reference sequence).

In the case of this clone: This is likely a read error, given that the CDR3 carries no conserved phenylalanine or tryptophan at its end. The limits of the CDR3 on the DNA are not certain, so only TCRdb's listed CDR3 is given. Here the CDR3 reads CASSLGSGVWVI. This sequence joins TRBV5-4 and TRBJ2-7; the D segment call TRBD2 is taken from the table without a DNA check. The V gene's germline CDR1 is SGHNT and CDR2 YYREEE (reference sequence). A total of 12 residues make up the CDR3, ends included.

V is TRBV6-1 and J is TRBJ2-5, with 10 positions matching TRBD2. Trimming removed 6 bases from V and 2 bases from J; junction bases left unmatched: 6. The germline gives CDR1 MNHNS, CDR2 SASEGT. The CDR3 sequence is 15 residues long. The CDR3 sequence: CASRIAGGKQETQYF. In DNA, the CDR3 is TGTGCCAGCAGAATAGCGGGGGGTAAACAAGAGACCCAGTACTTC.

The chain employs TRBV29-1 and TRBJ1-1, with no clear D. Per the germline V gene, CDR1 is SQVTM and CDR2 is ANQGSEA. V was shortened by 3 bases and J by 8 bases, with 13 bases between the two germline ends. CDR3 length equals 12 residues. CDR3 DNA: TGCAGCGTTGATTTAGGCCCAGCCGAAGCTTTCTTT. Translation: CSVDLGPAEAFF. Drawing the rest from reference TRBV29-1 and TRBJ1-1, the complete variable domain is SAVISQKPSRDICQRGTSLTIQCQVDSQVTMMFWYRQQPGQSLTLIATANQGSEATYESGFVIDKFPISRPNLTFSTLTVSNMSPEDSSIYLCSVDLGPAEAFFGQGTRLTVV.

The table lists this clone with a few counts. This chain uses TRBV4-1 with TRBJ1-4; unclear D gene. V was trimmed by 1 base and J by 0 bases, leaving 6 bases between them. The CDR3 spans 15 residues. Germline V gives CDR1 MGHRA, CDR2 YSYEKL. The CDR3 DNA follows: TGCGCCAGCAGCCAAGGGGCTGCAACTAATGAAAAACTGTTTTTT. Its translation is CASSQGAATNEKLFF.

J is TRBJ1-2 and V is TRBV19, with 7 positions matching TRBD1. Germline CDR1 LNHDA, CDR2 SQIVND (reference sequence). Germline trimming cut 6 bases from V and 6 bases from J; bases unmatched to any gene: 4. This CDR3 is built from 12 residues. The CDR3: CASREGADGYTF. In nucleotides, the CDR3 is TGTGCCAGTAGAGAGGGGGCAGATGGCTACACCTTC.

The J gene is TRBJ1-2, the V gene TRBV29-1; the match to TRBD1 covers 7 bases. V shed 0 bases, J shed 5 bases, and the junction held 3 bases outside the gene matches. This CDR3 region has 13 residues. The germline V gene has CDR1 SQVTM and CDR2 ANQGSEA. CDR3 DNA sequence: TGCAGCGTTGAAGAGACAGGGTCTTATGGCTACACCTTC. This sequence encodes CSVEETGSYGYTF.

The J gene is TRBJ2-2, the V gene TRBV29-1; D not certain. Germline values: CDR1 SQVTM, CDR2 ANQGSEA. The CDR3 has 11 amino acids. V was trimmed by 8 bases and J by 8 bases, leaving 12 bases between them. The CDR3 DNA reads TGCAGCTGCCTCTTGGGGGGGGAGCTGTTTTTT. Protein sequence: CSCLLGGELFF.